This paragraph reports one T cell receptor (beta chain). The sample comes from a study of cytomegalovirus exposure and HLA in healthy donors. Trimming removed 5 bases at V and 1 base at J, with 18 bases between. The CDR3 has 17 amino acids. CDR1 MNHEY and CDR2 SMNVEV come from the germline V gene (reference sequence). Sequencing was performed with immunoSEQ multiplex PCR; in TCRdb, only in-frame clones are kept and a portion is missing. The sample records 150,000 to 200,000 clones, about 83% being singletons. The V call is TRBV27, the J call TRBJ2-1; a weak D match, TRBD1 (6 bases). This receptor was identified in a woman in her late teens or twenties in good health and CMV-seronegative. The sequenced material came from PBMCs. The CDR3, as DNA: TGTGCCAGCAGTACATCATTGACAGGTGGATCCTACAATGAGCAGTTCTTC. It encodes CASSTSLTGGSYNEQFF.